The clone carrying this TCR beta chain was recorded once. Its antigen remains unknown. The sample contains more than one DNA sequence encoding this CDR3. Sequencing was performed with immunoSEQ multiplex PCR; in TCRdb, only in-frame clones are kept and a portion is missing. This table has roughly 700,000 clones, 89% appearing once. The data were obtained in a study of Ad26.COV2.S vaccination and SARS-CoV-2 variants. Study as a whole: Once, or twice with 56 days between doses, Ad26.COV2.S was given intramuscularly.

Treatment defined: approximately 18 received Ad26.COV2.S at low or high dose, single or two shots; five or six received placebo; per-sample allocation not given. Day 63 following the first vaccine or placebo injection was when the samples were taken. CDR1 is SGHNT, CDR2 YYREEE, per germline (reference sequence). This CDR3 has 12 residues. The V end was cut by 0 bases, the J end by 5 bases, with 3 bases between. Study findings and constraints: Substantial breadth in spike-specific CD8+ and CD4+ T cell responses was reportedly seen after vaccination. Measurements of TCR breadth and depth may have given underestimates of the total T cell responses.

This receptor was identified in a person between 18 and 60 years old who received the Ad26.COV2.S COVID-19 vaccine or a placebo. The sequenced sample was peripheral blood, obtained in a trial of Ad26.COV2.S vaccine versus placebo. The chain carries TRBV5-4 and TRBJ1-5, with D unclear. CDR3 residues: CASSLDDQPQHF. In DNA, the CDR3 is TGTGCCAGCAGCTTGGACGATCAGCCCCAGCATTTT.